This paragraph reports one T cell receptor beta chain. The antigen remains undetermined. V shed 0 bases and J 9 bases; nucleotides not matched to a gene: 10. In germline, CDR1 is SGHRS, CDR2 YFSETQ. The CDR3 spans 15 residues. A multiplex PCR was run with 60 Vbeta primers and 13 Jbeta primers. This table comes from immunoSEQ multiplex PCR, and its TCRdb copy is limited to in-frame clones, with some not included. The sample lists roughly 120,000 clones, roughly 69% occurring once. These data are taken from a study of cytomegalovirus exposure and HLA in healthy donors. Study at large: When roughly 420 donors were genotyped, roughly four fifths of them were found to fall in the Caucasian-associated ancestry cluster. Overall study findings and caveats: Most likely, a cluster of highly shared sequence variants arose as a sequencing artifact. HLA allele associations emerged for about 16,000 TCR beta sequences in a later analysis, at 0.05 false discovery rate.

The sequence derives from a woman in her 30s in good health and CMV-seronegative. V and J are TRBV5-1 and TRBJ1-1, with 8 bases lining up with TRBD1. What was sequenced was PBMCs. In DNA, the CDR3 is TGCGCCAGCAGCTTGGCGGACCGAACAGGGGGAAAAGCTTTCTTT. This encodes CASSLADRTGGKAFF.